Listed here is a single T cell receptor beta chain. No antigen is known for it. Other DNA sequences of this sample code for an identical CDR3. The authors' processing: ImmunoSEQ supplied junction-only sequences lacking quality scores, so filtering was different. Assay used: immunoSEQ multiplex PCR; TCRdb lists only in-frame clones, some missing. V, J and clone size are taken as reported in that table, and D and trimming were inferred from the DNA itself. This table holds around 2.1 million clones, about 92% found once. In the naive CD8 group, cells lacked CD45RO and were positively selected for CCR7, so terminally differentiated effector memory CD45RA+ cells were left out. This entry is derived from a study of shared clonotypes between healthy human individuals. General study results and limits: Represented diversity, genetic and exposure-history alike, was limited by few donors. Naive CD4 clonotypes were shared across a handful of donors at roughly 4.6%.

The source of this sequence is a man aged 18 to 30 in good health. Some clones in this sample may be carry-over from other donors' samples. The sample was naive CD8+ T cells from PBMCs.

This CDR3 is CASSADRDSYEQYF. Here the CDR3 DNA reads TGTGCCAGCAGCGCCGACAGGGATTCCTACGAGCAGTACTTC. This chain connects TRBV9 to TRBJ2-7; 7 bases align to TRBD1. Germline V gene lookup returns CDR1 SGDLS and CDR2 YYNGEE. The ends lost 3 bases at V and 1 base at J; junction bases unmatched: 4. The CDR3 totals 14 residues.